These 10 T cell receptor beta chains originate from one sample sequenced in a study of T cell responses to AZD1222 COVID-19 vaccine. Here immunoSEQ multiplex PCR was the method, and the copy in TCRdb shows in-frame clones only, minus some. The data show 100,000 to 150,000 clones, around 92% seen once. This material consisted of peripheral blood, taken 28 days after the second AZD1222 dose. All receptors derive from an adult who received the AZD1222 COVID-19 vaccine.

Written as DNA, the CDR3 is TGTGCCAGCAGCTCCGAAGGGGACACCATATATTTT. This codes for CASSSEGDTIYF. The chain combines TRBV11-2 with TRBJ1-3, with D possibly being TRBD1 (5 bases). Germline V gene data show CDR1 as SGHAT and CDR2 as FQNNGV. The CDR3 runs 12 residues. V was shortened by 4 bases and J by 8 bases, with 9 bases between the two germline ends.

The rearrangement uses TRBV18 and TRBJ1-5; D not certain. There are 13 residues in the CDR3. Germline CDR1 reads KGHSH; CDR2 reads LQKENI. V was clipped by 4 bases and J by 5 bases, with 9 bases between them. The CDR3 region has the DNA TGTGCCAGCTCACGCGGTGAGGATCAGCCCCAGCATTTT. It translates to CASSRGEDQPQHF.

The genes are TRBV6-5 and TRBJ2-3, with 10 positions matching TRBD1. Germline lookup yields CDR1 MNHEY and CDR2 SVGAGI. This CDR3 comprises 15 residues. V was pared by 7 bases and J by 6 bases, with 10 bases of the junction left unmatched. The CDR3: CASMRATGGRDTQYF. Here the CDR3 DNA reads TGTGCCAGCATGAGGGCGACAGGGGGCAGGGATACGCAGTATTTT.

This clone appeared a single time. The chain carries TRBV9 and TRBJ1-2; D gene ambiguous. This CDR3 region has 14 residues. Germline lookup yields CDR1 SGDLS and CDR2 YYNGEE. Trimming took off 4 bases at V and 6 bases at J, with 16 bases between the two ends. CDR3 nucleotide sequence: TGTGCCAGCAGCCCCCTTTCCACACCTGATGGCTACACCTTC. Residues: CASSPLSTPDGYTF.

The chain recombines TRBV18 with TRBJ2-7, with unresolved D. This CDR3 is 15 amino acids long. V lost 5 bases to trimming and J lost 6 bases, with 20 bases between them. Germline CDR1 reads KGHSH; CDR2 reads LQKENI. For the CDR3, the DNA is TGTGCCAGCTCAGATGACCCGAGTAGCCCTCGCGAGCAGTACGTC. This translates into CASSDDPSSPREQYV.

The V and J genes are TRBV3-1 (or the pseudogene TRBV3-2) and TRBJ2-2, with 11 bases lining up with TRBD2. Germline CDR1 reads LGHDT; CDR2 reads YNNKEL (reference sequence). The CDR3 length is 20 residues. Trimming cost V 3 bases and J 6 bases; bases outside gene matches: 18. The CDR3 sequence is CASSQGPGLAVLGAPGELFF. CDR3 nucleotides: TGTGCCAGCAGCCAGGGGCCGGGACTAGCGGTCCTGGGAGCCCCCGGGGAGCTGTTTTTT.

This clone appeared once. CDR3 DNA sequence: TGTGCCAGCAGCTTCGGGCAGGGGGCCATCTATGGCTACACCTTC. Translating it yields CASSFGQGAIYGYTF. The chain has TRBV7-2 and TRBJ1-2; 8 bases match TRBD1. The CDR3 consists of 15 residues. V lost 3 bases and J lost 4; bases outside the gene matches: 7. Germline CDR1 SGHTA, CDR2 FQGNSA.

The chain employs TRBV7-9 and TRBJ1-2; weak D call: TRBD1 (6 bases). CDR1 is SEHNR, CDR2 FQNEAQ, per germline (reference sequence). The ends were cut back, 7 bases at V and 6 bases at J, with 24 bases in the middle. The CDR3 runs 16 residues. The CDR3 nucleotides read TGTGCCAGCACGAGAGGGCAGGGGCGCGAACTAAATGGCTACACCTTC. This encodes CASTRGQGRELNGYTF. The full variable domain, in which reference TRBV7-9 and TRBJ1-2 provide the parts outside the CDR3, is DTGVSQNPRHKITKRGQNVTFRCDPISEHNRLYWYRQTLGQGPEFLTYFQNEAQLEKSRLLSDRFSAERPKGSFSTLEIQRTEQGDSAMYLCASTRGQGRELNGYTFGSGTRLTVV.

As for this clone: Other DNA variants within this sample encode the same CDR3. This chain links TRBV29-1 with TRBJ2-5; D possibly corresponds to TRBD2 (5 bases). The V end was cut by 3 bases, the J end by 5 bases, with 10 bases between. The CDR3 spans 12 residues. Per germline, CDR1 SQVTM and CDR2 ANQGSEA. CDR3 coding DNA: TGCAGCGTTGATAGAGGGCGGGAGACCCAGTACTTC. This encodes CSVDRGRETQYF.

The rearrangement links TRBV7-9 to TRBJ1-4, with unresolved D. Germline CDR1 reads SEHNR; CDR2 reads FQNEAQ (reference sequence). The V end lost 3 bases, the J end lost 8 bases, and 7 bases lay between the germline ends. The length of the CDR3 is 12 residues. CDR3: CASSFSLEKLFF. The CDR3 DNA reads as TGTGCCAGCAGCTTCAGTCTCGAAAAACTGTTTTTT. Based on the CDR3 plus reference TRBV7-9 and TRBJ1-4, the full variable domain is DTGVSQNPRHKITKRGQNVTFRCDPISEHNRLYWYRQTLGQGPEFLTYFQNEAQLEKSRLLSDRFSAERPKGSFSTLEIQRTEQGDSAMYLCASSFSLEKLFFGSGTQLSVL.